This TCR beta chain was profiled in a study of cytomegalovirus exposure and HLA in healthy donors (dated by TCRdb to the late 2010s). With respect to the entire study: According to an earlier analysis of 550 to 700 of the donors, about 180 million T cells yielded roughly 110 million unique TCR beta sequences and 276 Gb of sequence data. Around 300 gigabases of sequencing data and approximately 84 million unique TCR sequences were included in an early release covering several hundred HLA-typed donors. Of the roughly 400 genotyped donors, approximately 82% fell in the genetic ancestry cluster associated with self-reported Caucasian donors. The study aimed to test whether cataloging public T cell receptors could reveal signatures of past pathogen exposure. The study profiled the T cell repertoires of fewer than 850 subjects by immunosequencing and related them to cytomegalovirus serostatus. In addition to the first cohort of around 670 subjects, a separate validation cohort of some 120 different subjects was used. To predict cytomegalovirus infection status, the study combined high-throughput TCR immunosequencing, statistical association of individual TCRs with disease status, and machine learning. A later analysis re-examined previously published TCR beta repertoires from roughly 720 donors and added high-resolution HLA genotyping to investigate patterns of TCR occurrence. Rather than using new phenotypic data, the later analysis identified candidate immune exposures from TCR beta sequences and from how often those sequences occurred across donors. An earlier analysis of 500 to 650 of the donors applied high-throughput TCR beta sequencing to assess whether each TCR beta V gene segment acted as functional or pseudogenic. Donor age, sex, ethnicity and CMV serostatus were compiled together with the repertoire data. In a later genetic analysis, genome-wide SNP genotypes for about three fifths of the 666 donors were used, and that subset was treated as a discovery cohort. Every repertoire in the discovery cohort had been generated on one and the same sequencing platform. HLA typing included class I and class II loci at four-digit resolution. The number of typed donors differed by locus: 629-630 for A, B, C, DRB1 and DQB1; some 500 for DQA1; 600 to 610 for DPA1; and 400 to 480 for DPB1. Four to six DR-DQ haplotypes were handled as single units for association and clustering, since linkage in the cohort was strong. On average, over 200,000 unique TCR beta nucleotide sequences were sequenced per donor among roughly 430 genotyped donors of the cohort, with 15% to 20% of those sequences being non-productive.

The cohort was made up of 500 to 850 healthy bone marrow donors. At the time of sampling, all cohort members were nominally healthy, though unrecorded immune exposures were likely present. The donor was CMV seronegative and belonged to the group of 352 seronegative cohort members. A peripheral blood sample was collected from each donor, and TCR beta sequencing was performed on peripheral blood mononuclear cells. The Qiagen DNeasy Blood Extraction Kit was used to extract genomic DNA from the blood cell samples. Broader findings and caveats from the paper: A further reported finding was that TCR beta sequences accurately predicted the HLA-A and HLA-B alleles for most subjects in the first cohort. When HLA alleles, especially DR and DQ, strongly co-occurred, attributing TCR associations to individual alleles was difficult. Immune exposure information for the cohort was limited to CMV serostatus. According to a later genetic analysis, donors in an Asian-associated ancestry cluster had fewer N-insertions in productive TCRs than the approximately 670-donor mean. The sequencing pipeline was judged likely to have produced a cluster of highly shared sequence variants as a technical artifact. Linkage disequilibrium might explain the correlated functional status among segregating V segments, but an unknown experimental factor could not be ruled out. Most CMV-associated TCR beta chains appeared to be HLA-restricted in a later analysis, and the HLA associations seemed to be driven largely by CMV exposure. In an earlier analysis of about 540 of the donors, most TCR beta V segments were observed in productive rearrangements about 87% or about 30% of the time, broadly matching IMGT annotations. Because counts were too low, some 17 rarely observed V segments, including chromosome 9 orphons, were left out of the earlier analysis of 500 to 750 of the donors. In a later analysis, TCR association rates were found to vary across HLA loci, with the most associated TCRs seen for DRB1 alleles and the fewest for HLA-C alleles. In a later analysis, HLA-associated TCR beta chains showed more clonal expansion and lower generation probabilities than non-associated chains that were equally common. Sequencing depth was assumed to be roughly uniform across donors in the presence/absence analyses, though that assumption may not hold. In this cohort, only TCR beta chains were sequenced, and detectable features were limited by the absence of alpha or paired-chain data. Three of the identified cytomegalovirus-associated TCR beta chains were confirmed in vitro to be specific for cytomegalovirus antigens. The 87-base-pair reads could not distinguish some IMGT-functional V segments, including TRBV6-2 and TRBV6-3, so those segments were excluded. A later genetic analysis associated a missense DCLRE1C variant with V-gene and J-gene trimming of TCR beta chains, and an independent cohort replicated the association. It was suggested by the authors that the approach could potentially be generalized to other disease states and immunological phenotypes. According to a later analysis, parvovirus B19, influenza, CMV and Epstein-Barr virus appeared linked to several top co-occurrence clusters. The classifier was reported to diagnose cytomegalovirus status with high specificity and sensitivity in both the original cohort and the validation cohort. Across donors, most TCR sequences were observed very rarely, whereas some public TCRs were present in many individuals. Because HLA typing was missing for some donors at each locus, association tests included only the typed subset. The study listed 164 TCR beta chains as associated with cytomegalovirus. In a later analysis, some 18,000 TCR beta sequences were associated with specific HLA alleles at a false discovery rate of 0.05.

The library relied on the immunoSEQ multiplex PCR assay. The multiplex PCR relied on a mix of 60 forward primers for TCR Vbeta segments and 13 reverse primers for TCR Jbeta segments. Amplification of the CDR3 region of rearranged TCR beta genes was performed with a multiplex PCR assay on genomic DNA. The Illumina HiSeq System was used to sequence the amplified TCR beta libraries as 87-base-pair reads. As for how the authors treated the data: In a later analysis, tens of millions of unique TCR beta chains were counted across the 650 to 750 repertoires, and around 11 million of these chains were shared by at least two donors. Raw reads were error-corrected and collapsed into unique sequences with a nearest-neighbor algorithm that merged closely related sequences to remove PCR and sequencing errors. To assign V, D and J gene segments, CDR3 sequences were aligned to IMGT reference sequences. For a sequence to be retained, a match of at least six nucleotides to both a V gene segment and a J gene segment was required. A rearrangement counted as productive if the CDR3 had no stop codons and remained in frame with V and J, and every other rearrangement counted as non-productive. Following IMGT convention, CDR3 was defined as the stretch from the second conserved V-encoded cysteine up to the conserved J-encoded phenylalanine. The earlier analysis of roughly 590 of the donors excluded sequences that lacked an unambiguous match to a single V gene segment. An earlier analysis of fewer than 750 of the donors classified V segments as functional when productive rearrangements were above 56.7% and as segregating when the standard deviation between donors was above 5%. To diagnose cytomegalovirus status from the catalog of TCR beta chain sequences, a statistical classification framework was built. V and J gene assignment, in a later analysis, came from comparing TCR nucleotide sequences with IMGT/GENE-DB human TR gene sequences. A later analysis assigned CDR3 sequences and most-parsimonious VDJ recombination scenarios with the TCRdist pipeline. In a later analysis, each TCR beta chain was defined by its CDR3 amino acid sequence together with its V-gene family, and reads lacking a unique V-gene family were excluded. A later analysis removed several hundred highly shared, low-generation-probability nucleotide sequences to deal with suspected cross-contamination and a sequencing artifact. For each public chain, a later analysis derived a clonal expansion index from normalized ranks of inferred template counts within each repertoire. Generation probabilities in a later analysis came from a VDJ recombination model fitted to out-of-frame rearrangements, and those results were checked against IGoR. In a later analysis, hypergeometric tests were used to score TCR-TCR, TCR-HLA and TCR-CMV co-occurrence, with a repertoire-size bias correction applied to TCR pairs. In a later analysis, false discovery rates were estimated by permuting HLA or CMV assignments 20 times. In a later analysis, co-occurring TCRs were grouped with DBSCAN, and TCRdist sequence similarity was added when clustering was performed within HLA-allele-positive subsets. Repertoires with fewer than 30,000 or more than 120,000 public chains were left out of co-occurrence clustering, as were four to six repertoires with anomalous nucleotide sharing. This is the immuneACCESS table as TCRdb keeps it, with only in-frame sequences that have V and J called. A part of the clones is gone; compared with another copy, unresolved V genes explain less than half, and the rest is unexplained. V, J and clone size reflect that table, while D and trimming were determined from the DNA. This sample is represented by roughly 70,000 clones; roughly four fifths of them were singletons. The ten largest clones add up to 1.5% to 2% of the sample.

On this clone itself: Its binding antigen is unknown. Germline is not matched at one junction end, which may reflect a read error.

The CDR3 holds 12 amino acids from the cysteine to the phenylalanine. Of the read, only the CDR3 DNA is kept; its 36 bases are in frame from base 1. According to the germline V gene (reference sequence), CDR1 reads SEHNR and CDR2 reads FQNEAQ. The chain was built from TRBV7-9 and TRBJ2-7; TRBD1 is a weak D gene call, 6 bases matching. The specimen was PBMCs. The receptor was derived from a man aged 18 to 30 in good health and CMV-seronegative. The CDR3 region reads CSSSLQGHEQYF. The nucleotides read TGTTCCAGCAGCTTACAGGGTCACGAGCAGTACTTC.